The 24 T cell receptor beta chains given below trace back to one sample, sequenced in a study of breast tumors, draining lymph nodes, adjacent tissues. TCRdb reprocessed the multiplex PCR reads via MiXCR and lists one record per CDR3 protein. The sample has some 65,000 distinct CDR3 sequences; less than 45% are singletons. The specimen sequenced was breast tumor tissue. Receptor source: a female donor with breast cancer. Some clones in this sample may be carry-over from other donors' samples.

This CDR3 is CASSDRFEAFF. CDR3 nucleotides: TGTGCCAGCAGTGACAGGTTTGAAGCTTTCTTT. The genes are TRBV12-3 or TRBV12-4 and TRBJ1-1; D might be TRBD1 (6 bases). This CDR3 spans 11 amino acids. V lost 5 bases and J lost 7, with 8 bases in between.

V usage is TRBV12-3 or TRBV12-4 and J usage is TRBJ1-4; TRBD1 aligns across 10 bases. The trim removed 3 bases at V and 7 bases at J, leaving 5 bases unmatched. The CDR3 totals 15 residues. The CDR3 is CASSFHGQGGEKLFF. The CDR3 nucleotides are TGTGCCAGCAGTTTTCACGGACAGGGGGGTGAAAAACTGTTTTTT.

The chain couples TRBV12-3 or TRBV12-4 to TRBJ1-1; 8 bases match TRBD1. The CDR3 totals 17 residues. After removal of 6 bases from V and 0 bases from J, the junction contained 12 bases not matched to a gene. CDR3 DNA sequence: TGTGCCAGCAGATCCACTTCGACAGGGGCCATGAACACTGAAGCTTTCTTT. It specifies CASRSTSTGAMNTEAFF.

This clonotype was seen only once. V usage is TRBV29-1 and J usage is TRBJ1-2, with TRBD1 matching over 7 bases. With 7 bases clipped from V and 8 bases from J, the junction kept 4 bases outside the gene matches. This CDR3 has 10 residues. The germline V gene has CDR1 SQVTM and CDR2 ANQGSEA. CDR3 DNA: TGCAGCGGCAAAGGGGGCGGCTACACCTTC. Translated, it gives CSGKGGGYTF.

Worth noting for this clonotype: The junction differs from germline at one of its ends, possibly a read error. The CDR3 here is CASSLADTIYF. CDR3 DNA: TGTGCTAGCAGTTTGGCAGACACCATATATTTT. V is TRBV6-6 and J is TRBJ1-3, with D hard to call. This CDR3 spans 11 amino acids. Germline CDR1 and CDR2: MNHNY and SVGAGI (reference sequence).

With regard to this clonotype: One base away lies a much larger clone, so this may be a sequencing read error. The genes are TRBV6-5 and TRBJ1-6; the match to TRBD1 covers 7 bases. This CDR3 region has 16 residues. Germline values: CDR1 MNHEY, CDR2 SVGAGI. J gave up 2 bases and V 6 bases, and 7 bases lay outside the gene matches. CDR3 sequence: CASRPTGVAYNSPLHF. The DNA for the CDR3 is TGTGCCAGCAGGCCTACAGGGGTAGCCTATAATTCACCCCTCCACTTT.

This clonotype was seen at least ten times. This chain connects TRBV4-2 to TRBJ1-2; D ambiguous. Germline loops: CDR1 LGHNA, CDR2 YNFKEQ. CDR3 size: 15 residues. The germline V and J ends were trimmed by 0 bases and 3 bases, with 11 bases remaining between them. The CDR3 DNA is TGTGCCAGCAGCCAAGATGAGGGTTTTGACTATGGCTACACCTTC. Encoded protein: CASSQDEGFDYGYTF.

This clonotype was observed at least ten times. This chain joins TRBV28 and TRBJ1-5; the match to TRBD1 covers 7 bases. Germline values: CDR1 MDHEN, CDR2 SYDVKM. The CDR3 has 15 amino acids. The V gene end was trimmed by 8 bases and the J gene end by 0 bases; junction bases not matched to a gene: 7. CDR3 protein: CASLTGAVSNQPQHF. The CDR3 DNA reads TGTGCCAGCCTAACAGGGGCCGTTAGCAATCAGCCCCAGCATTTT.

CDR3: CSARSLTSGTINEQFF. For the CDR3, the DNA is TGCAGTGCTAGGTCCTTAACTAGCGGGACTATCAATGAGCAGTTCTTC. The chain combines TRBV20-1 with TRBJ2-1; 10 nucleotides match TRBD2. The CDR3 totals 16 residues. Germline loops: CDR1 DFQATT, CDR2 SNEGSKA (reference sequence). The trim removed 3 bases at V and 6 bases at J, leaving 11 bases unmatched.

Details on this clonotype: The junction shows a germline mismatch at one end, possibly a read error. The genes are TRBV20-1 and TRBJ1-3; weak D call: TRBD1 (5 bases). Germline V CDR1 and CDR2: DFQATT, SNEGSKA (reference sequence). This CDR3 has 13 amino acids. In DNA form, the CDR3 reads TGCAGTGCCTCCCGCGACAGTGGAAACACCACATATTTT. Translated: CSASRDSGNTTYF.

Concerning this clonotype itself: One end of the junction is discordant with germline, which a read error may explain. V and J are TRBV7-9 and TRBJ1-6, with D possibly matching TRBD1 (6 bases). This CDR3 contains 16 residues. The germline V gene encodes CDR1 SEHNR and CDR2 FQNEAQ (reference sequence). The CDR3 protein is CVSSPTSAGVNSPLHF. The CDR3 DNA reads TGTGTCAGCAGCCCCACCTCCGCAGGGGTAAATTCACCCCTCCACTTT.

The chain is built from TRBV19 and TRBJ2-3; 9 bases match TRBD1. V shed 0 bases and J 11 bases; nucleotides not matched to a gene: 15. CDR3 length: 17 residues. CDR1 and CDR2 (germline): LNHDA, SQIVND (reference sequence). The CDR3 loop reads CASSIDLWGQGSNEQYF. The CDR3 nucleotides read TGTGCCAGTAGTATAGATCTATGGGGACAGGGTTCCAATGAGCAGTATTTT. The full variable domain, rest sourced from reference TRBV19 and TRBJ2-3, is DGGITQSPKYLFRKEGQNVTLSCEQNLNHDAMYWYRQDPGQGLRLIYYSQIVNDFQKGDIAEGYSVSREKKESFPLTVTSAQKNPTAFYLCASSIDLWGQGSNEQYFGPGTRLTVL.

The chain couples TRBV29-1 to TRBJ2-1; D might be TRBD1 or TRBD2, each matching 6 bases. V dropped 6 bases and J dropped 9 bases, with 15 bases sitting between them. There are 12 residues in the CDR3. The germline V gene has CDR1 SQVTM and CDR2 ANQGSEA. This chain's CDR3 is CSVGGLASEQFF. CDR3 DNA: TGCAGCGTAGGGGGACTCGCCAGTGAGCAGTTCTTC.

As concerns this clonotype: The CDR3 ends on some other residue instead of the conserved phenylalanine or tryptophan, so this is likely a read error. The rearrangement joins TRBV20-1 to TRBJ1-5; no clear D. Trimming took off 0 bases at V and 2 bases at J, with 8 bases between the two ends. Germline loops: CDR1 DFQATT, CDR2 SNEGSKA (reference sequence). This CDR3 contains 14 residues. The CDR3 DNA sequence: TGCAGTGCTAGAGATGACGCGGGCAATCAGCCCCAGCATGGT. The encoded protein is CSARDDAGNQPQHG.

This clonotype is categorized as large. Here the CDR3 reads CASSPNRGPSEKLFF. The CDR3, as DNA: TGTGCCAGCAGCCCAAACAGGGGGCCGAGTGAAAAACTGTTTTTT. The chain recombines TRBV7-8 with TRBJ1-4, with 9 bases aligning to TRBD1. The germline gives CDR1 SGHVS, CDR2 FQNEAQ. Losses at the gene ends were 5 bases for V and 7 bases for J; bases not matched to a gene: 8. The CDR3 is made up of 15 amino acids.

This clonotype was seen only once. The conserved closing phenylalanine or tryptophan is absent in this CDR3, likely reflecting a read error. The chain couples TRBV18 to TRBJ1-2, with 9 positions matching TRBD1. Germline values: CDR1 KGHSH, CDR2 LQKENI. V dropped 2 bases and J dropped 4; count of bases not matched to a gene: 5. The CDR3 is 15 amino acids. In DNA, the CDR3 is TGTGCCAGCTCACCAACAGGGGGCGGGTTCTATGGCTACACCCTC. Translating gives CASSPTGGGFYGYTL.

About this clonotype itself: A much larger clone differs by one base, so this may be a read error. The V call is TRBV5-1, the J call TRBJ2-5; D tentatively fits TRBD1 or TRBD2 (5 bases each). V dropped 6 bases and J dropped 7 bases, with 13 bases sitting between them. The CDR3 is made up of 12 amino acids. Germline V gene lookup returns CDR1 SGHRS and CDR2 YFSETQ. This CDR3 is CASNRTRGTQYF. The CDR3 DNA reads TGCGCCAGCAACAGGACCCGGGGGACCCAGTACTTC.

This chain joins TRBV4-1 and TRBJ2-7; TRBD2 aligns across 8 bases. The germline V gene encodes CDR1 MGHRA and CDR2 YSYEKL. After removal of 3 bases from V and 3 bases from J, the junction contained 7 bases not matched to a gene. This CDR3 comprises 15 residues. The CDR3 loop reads CASSQEAGVYYEQYF. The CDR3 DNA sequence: TGCGCCAGCAGCCAGGAAGCGGGAGTTTACTACGAGCAGTACTTC.

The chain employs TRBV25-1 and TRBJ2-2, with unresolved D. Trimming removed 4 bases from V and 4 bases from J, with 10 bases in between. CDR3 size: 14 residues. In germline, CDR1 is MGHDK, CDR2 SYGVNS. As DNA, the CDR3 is TGTGCCAGCAGTGCTCCACACCTCACCGGGGAGCTGTTTTTT. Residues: CASSAPHLTGELFF.

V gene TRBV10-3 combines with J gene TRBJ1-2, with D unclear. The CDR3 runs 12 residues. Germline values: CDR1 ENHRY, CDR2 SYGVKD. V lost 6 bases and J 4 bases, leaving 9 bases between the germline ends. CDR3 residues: CAIRVMGYGYTF. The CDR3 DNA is TGTGCCATCAGGGTGATGGGCTATGGCTACACCTTC.

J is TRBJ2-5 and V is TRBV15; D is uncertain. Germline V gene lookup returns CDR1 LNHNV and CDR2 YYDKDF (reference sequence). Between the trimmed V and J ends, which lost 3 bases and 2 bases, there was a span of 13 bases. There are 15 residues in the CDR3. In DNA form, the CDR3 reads TGTGCCACCAGCAGGGGGTCAGGCGGTCAAGAGACCCAGTACTTC. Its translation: CATSRGSGGQETQYF.

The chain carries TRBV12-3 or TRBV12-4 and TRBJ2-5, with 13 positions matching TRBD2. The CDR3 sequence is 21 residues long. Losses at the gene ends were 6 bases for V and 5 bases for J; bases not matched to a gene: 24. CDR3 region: CASSPDGRGTSGRAGEETQYF. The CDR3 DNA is TGTGCCAGCAGCCCAGATGGTAGGGGAACTAGCGGGAGGGCAGGAGAGGAGACCCAGTACTTC.

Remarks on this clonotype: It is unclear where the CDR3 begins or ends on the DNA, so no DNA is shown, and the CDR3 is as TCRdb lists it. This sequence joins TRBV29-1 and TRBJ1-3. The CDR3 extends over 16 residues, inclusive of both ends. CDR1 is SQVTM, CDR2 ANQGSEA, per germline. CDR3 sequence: CTSVPSGRGKGNTIYF.

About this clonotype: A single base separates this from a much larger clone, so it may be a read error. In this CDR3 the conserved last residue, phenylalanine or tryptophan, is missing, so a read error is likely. Here the CDR3 reads CASSILTGQGQETQYS. CDR3 bases: TGTGCCAGTAGTATTTTGACAGGGCAAGGCCAAGAGACCCAGTACTCC. The chain couples TRBV19 to TRBJ2-5, with 7 nucleotides matching TRBD1. Unmatched junction bases numbered 8, after V lost 3 bases and J lost 1 base. Germline-derived CDR1 and CDR2 are LNHDA and SQIVND (reference sequence). CDR3 length: 16 residues.